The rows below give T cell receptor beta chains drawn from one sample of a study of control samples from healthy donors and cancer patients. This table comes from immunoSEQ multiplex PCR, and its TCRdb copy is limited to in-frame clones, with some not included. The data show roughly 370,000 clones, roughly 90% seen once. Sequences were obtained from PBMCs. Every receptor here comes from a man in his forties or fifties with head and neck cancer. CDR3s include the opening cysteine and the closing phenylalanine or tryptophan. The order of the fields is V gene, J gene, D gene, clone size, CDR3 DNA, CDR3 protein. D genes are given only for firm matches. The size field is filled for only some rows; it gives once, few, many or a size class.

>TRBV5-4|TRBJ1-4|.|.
TGTGCCAGCAGCTTGGAGGGGGGAGGTGAAAAACTGTTTTTT
CASSLEGGGEKLFF
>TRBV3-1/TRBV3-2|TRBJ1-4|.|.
TGTGCCAGCAGCCAACGGAGCCCCAGGGTAACTAATGAAAAACTGTTTTTT
CASSQRSPRVTNEKLFF
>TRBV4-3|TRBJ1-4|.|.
TGCGCCAGCAGCCAAGACACCGCAGGGCTCGTTAATGAAAAACTGTTTTTT
CASSQDTAGLVNEKLFF
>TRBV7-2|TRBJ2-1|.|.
TGTGCCAGCGCCACCGTGAGCTCCTACAATGAGCAGTTCTTC
CASATVSSYNEQFF
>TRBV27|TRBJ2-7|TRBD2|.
TGTGCCAGCAGTTTAGATTCCCTAGCGGGTGTCCCCTACGAGCAGTACTTC
CASSLDSLAGVPYEQYF
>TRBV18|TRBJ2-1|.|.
TGTGCCAGCTTACCGGGGCAGGGGATCGGTGAGCAGTTCTTC
CASLPGQGIGEQFF
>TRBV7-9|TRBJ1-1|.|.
TGTGCCAGCAGCTTAGTGAGGGAAAAGGCTTTCTTT
CASSLVREKAFF
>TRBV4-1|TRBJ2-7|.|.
TGCGCCAGCAGCCAAGACAGGACCGACCACTACGAGCAGTACTTC
CASSQDRTDHYEQYF
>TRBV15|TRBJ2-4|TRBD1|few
TGTGCCACCAGCAGTCGAGGGGGCCCTGAGTACTTC
CATSSRGGPEYF
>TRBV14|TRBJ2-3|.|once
TGTGCCAGCAGCCAAGAAGACACCTACACAGATACGCAGTATTTT
CASSQEDTYTDTQYF
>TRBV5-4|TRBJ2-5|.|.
TGTGCCAGCAGTGAAATAAGCTGGGGCAGGGTTTCCCAGTACTTC
CASSEISWGRVSQYF
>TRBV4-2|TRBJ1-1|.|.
TGTGCCAGCAGCCGCAACAGACTAAACACTGAAGCTTTCTTT
CASSRNRLNTEAFF
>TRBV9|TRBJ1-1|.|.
TGTGCCAGCACCCCAGGGACATTCATGAACACTGAAGCTTTCTTT
CASTPGTFMNTEAFF
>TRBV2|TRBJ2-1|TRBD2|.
TGTGCCAGCAGTGACAGACTAGCGGAGGGGAGCTCCTACAATGAGCAGTTCTTC
CASSDRLAEGSSYNEQFF
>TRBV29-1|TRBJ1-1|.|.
TGCAGCGTTGCGGGCAGGAACACTGAAGCTTTCTTT
CSVAGRNTEAFF
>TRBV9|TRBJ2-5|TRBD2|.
TGTGCCAGCAGCCTCCGCGGGGGGCAAAGCAATTGGGCAGAGACCCAGTACTTC
CASSLRGGQSNWAETQYF
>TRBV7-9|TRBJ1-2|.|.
TGTGCCAGCAGCTTTACGGGGGGCCTTAAGGATGGCTACACCTTC
CASSFTGGLKDGYTF
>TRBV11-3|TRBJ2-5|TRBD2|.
TGTGCCAGCAGCCGACTAGCGGATGGGACCCAGTACTTC
CASSRLADGTQYF
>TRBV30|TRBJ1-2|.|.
TGTGCCTGGAGTGAGGGGCTAAACTATGGCTACACCTTC
CAWSEGLNYGYTF
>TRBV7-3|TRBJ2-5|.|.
TGTGCCAGCAGCTTATCTGGAGGACTGACCCAGTACTTC
CASSLSGGLTQYF
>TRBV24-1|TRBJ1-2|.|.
TGTGCCACCAGTATTACCCACGGCTATGGCTACACCTTC
CATSITHGYGYTF
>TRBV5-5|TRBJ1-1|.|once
TGTGCCAGCAGCCTCCAGACGCAGAACACTGAAGCTTTCTTT
CASSLQTQNTEAFF
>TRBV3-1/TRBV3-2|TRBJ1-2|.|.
TGTGCCAGCAGCCGAGCAGACAGTGTCTCTAACTATGGCTACACCTTC
CASSRADSVSNYGYTF
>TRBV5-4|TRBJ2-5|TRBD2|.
TGTGCCAGCAGCTCACTAGCGGCACAAGAGACCCAGTACTTC
CASSSLAAQETQYF
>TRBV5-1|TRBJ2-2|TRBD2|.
TGCGCCAGCAGCCCGACTAGCGGGCTGAACACCGGGGAGCTGTTTTTT
CASSPTSGLNTGELFF
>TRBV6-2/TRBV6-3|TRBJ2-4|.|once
TGTGCCAGCAGCGATCGGGACATTCAGTACTTC
CASSDRDIQYF
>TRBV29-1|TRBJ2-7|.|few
TGCAGCGTTTATAACAATTACGAGCAGTACTTC
CSVYNNYEQYF
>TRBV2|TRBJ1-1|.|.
TGTGCCAGCAGGTGGGCGGTGGAAACTAGTGAAGCTTTCTTT
CASRWAVETSEAFF
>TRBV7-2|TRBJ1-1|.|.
TGTGCCAGCAGCTTTCAAGAGAACACTGAAGCTTTCTTT
CASSFQENTEAFF
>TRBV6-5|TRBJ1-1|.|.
TGTGCCAGCAGTTACTCGACCGGGGAAGCTTTCTTT
CASSYSTGEAFF
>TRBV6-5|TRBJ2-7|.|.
TGTGCCAGCAGAAAGGTCTACGAGCAGTACTTC
CASRKVYEQYF
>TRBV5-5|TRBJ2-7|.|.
TGTGCCAGCAGCTTAGGGGCTAGGAGCTACGAGCAGTACTTC
CASSLGARSYEQYF
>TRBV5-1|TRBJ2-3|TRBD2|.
TGCGCCAGCAGCTTAAACCCAGCGGGAGAAGATACGCAGTATTTT
CASSLNPAGEDTQYF